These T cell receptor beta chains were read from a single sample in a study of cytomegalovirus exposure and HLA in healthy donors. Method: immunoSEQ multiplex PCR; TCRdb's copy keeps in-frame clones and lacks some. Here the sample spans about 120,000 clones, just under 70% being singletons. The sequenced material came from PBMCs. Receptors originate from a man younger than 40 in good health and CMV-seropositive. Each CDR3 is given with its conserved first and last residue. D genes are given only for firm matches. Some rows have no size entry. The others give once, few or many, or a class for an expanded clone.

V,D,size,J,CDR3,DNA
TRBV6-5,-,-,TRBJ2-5,CASSYSIQTGETQYF,TGTGCCAGCAGTTACAGTATTCAGACAGGCGAGACCCAGTACTTC
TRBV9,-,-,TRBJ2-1,CASSAGDGSYNEQFF,TGTGCCAGCAGCGCCGGGGATGGCTCCTACAATGAGCAGTTCTTC
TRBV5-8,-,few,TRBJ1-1,CATEGPAGDTEAFF,TGTGCCACCGAGGGTCCCGCCGGGGACACTGAAGCTTTCTTT
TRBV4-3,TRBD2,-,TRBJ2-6,CASSQGTSGFSGANVLTF,TGCGCCAGCAGCCAAGGGACTAGCGGTTTCTCTGGGGCCAACGTCCTGACTTTC
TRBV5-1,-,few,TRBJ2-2,CASSLAPGGRDTGELFF,TGCGCCAGCAGCTTGGCCCCAGGAGGGCGGGACACCGGGGAGCTGTTTTTT
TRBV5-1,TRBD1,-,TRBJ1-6,CASSIDRVSYNSPLHF,TGCGCCAGCAGCATCGACAGGGTGTCCTATAATTCACCCCTCCACTTT
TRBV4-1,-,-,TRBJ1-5,CASSQDSGTDSSNQPQHF,TGCGCCAGCAGCCAAGATAGCGGGACGGACAGTAGCAATCAGCCCCAGCATTTT
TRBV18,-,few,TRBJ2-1,CASSPIVASVQSIYNEQFF,TGTGCCAGCTCACCTATCGTCGCTAGCGTACAATCGATCTACAATGAGCAGTTCTTC
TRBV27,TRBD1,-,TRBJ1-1,CASSLTGGTEAFF,TGTGCCAGCAGTTTGACAGGGGGGACTGAAGCTTTCTTT
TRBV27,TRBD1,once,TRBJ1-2,CASSPAGQGYGYTF,TGTGCCAGCAGTCCAGCGGGACAGGGGTATGGCTACACCTTC
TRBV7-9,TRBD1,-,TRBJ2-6,CASSALRQGAANVLTF,TGTGCCAGCAGCGCCCTCAGGCAGGGGGCGGCCAACGTCCTGACTTTC